A selection of T cell receptor beta chains follows, all from one sample in a study of blood T cell repertoires in COVID-19. Sequenced by immunoSEQ multiplex PCR; TCRdb stores in-frame clones only, minus some. Altogether 25,000 to 35,000 clones are present, over 70% being singletons, with the ten largest covering around 16%. Sequencing was carried out using peripheral blood. The receptors derive from a woman aged 60-70 years with acute or convalescent COVID-19. CDR3s include the opening cysteine and the closing phenylalanine or tryptophan. Fields, in order: CDR3 protein, CDR3 DNA, clone size, J gene, D gene, V gene. A D gene is named only where the DNA matches it firmly. The listing skips clone size in some rows; elsewhere it reads once, few, many or a size class.

CDR3aa: CASSERWAPGELFF
CDR3nt: TGTGCCAGCAGTGAAAGGTGGGCCCCAGGGGAGCTGTTTTTT
abundance: NA
j_gene: TRBJ2-2
d_gene: NA
v_gene: TRBV6-1

CDR3aa: CASSLSAGTNTEAFF
CDR3nt: TGTGCCAGCAGCTTATCTGCGGGGACGAACACTGAAGCTTTCTTT
abundance: NA
j_gene: TRBJ1-1
d_gene: NA
v_gene: TRBV7-3

CDR3aa: CASYRENMNTEAFF
CDR3nt: TGCGCCAGCTACAGGGAAAACATGAACACTGAAGCTTTCTTT
abundance: NA
j_gene: TRBJ1-1
d_gene: NA
v_gene: TRBV5-1

CDR3aa: CASSPSGTTEAFF
CDR3nt: TGTGCCAGCAGCCCGAGCGGTACCACTGAAGCTTTCTTT
abundance: NA
j_gene: TRBJ1-1
d_gene: NA
v_gene: TRBV6-4

CDR3aa: CASSDGTGVDEQYF
CDR3nt: TGTGCCAGCAGCGACGGGACAGGGGTGGACGAGCAGTACTTC
abundance: NA
j_gene: TRBJ2-7
d_gene: TRBD1
v_gene: TRBV9

CDR3aa: CASSLQGTYEQYF
CDR3nt: TGTGCCAGCAGCTTGCAGGGTACCTACGAGCAGTACTTC
abundance: NA
j_gene: TRBJ2-7
d_gene: NA
v_gene: TRBV11-3

CDR3aa: CASSLKQGANLNYGYTF
CDR3nt: TGTGCCAGCAGTCTAAAACAGGGGGCCAACCTCAACTATGGCTACACCTTC
abundance: NA
j_gene: TRBJ1-2
d_gene: TRBD1
v_gene: TRBV6-6

CDR3aa: CASSLVRGASYGYTF
CDR3nt: TGTGCCAGCAGCTTAGTCCGGGGGGCTAGCTATGGCTACACCTTC
abundance: NA
j_gene: TRBJ1-2
d_gene: NA
v_gene: TRBV7-2

CDR3aa: CASSLDRASTDTQYF
CDR3nt: TGCGCCAGCAGCTTGGACAGGGCAAGCACAGATACGCAGTATTTT
abundance: once
j_gene: TRBJ2-3
d_gene: NA
v_gene: TRBV5-1

CDR3aa: CASSLGGAGNTIYF
CDR3nt: TGTGCCAGCAGCTTGGGAGGAGCAGGAAACACCATATATTTT
abundance: few
j_gene: TRBJ1-3
d_gene: NA
v_gene: TRBV5-8

CDR3aa: CASSPHREQYF
CDR3nt: TGTGCCAGCAGTCCTCACAGAGAGCAGTACTTC
abundance: once
j_gene: TRBJ2-7
d_gene: NA
v_gene: TRBV6-5

CDR3aa: CASSPGDRVADTQYF
CDR3nt: TGTGCCAGCAGCCCAGGGGACAGGGTCGCAGATACGCAGTATTTT
abundance: NA
j_gene: TRBJ2-3
d_gene: TRBD1
v_gene: TRBV7-3

CDR3aa: CASSTGVVTEAFF
CDR3nt: TGTGCCAGCAGCACAGGGGTGGTAACTGAAGCTTTCTTT
abundance: NA
j_gene: TRBJ1-1
d_gene: TRBD1
v_gene: TRBV7-3

CDR3aa: CASSENRGLNQPQHF
CDR3nt: TGTGCCAGCAGTGAAAATAGGGGGCTCAATCAGCCCCAGCATTTT
abundance: NA
j_gene: TRBJ1-5
d_gene: TRBD1
v_gene: TRBV2

CDR3aa: CASSSASGGNYEQYF
CDR3nt: TGTGCCAGCAGTTCTGCTAGCGGGGGCAACTACGAGCAGTACTTC
abundance: NA
j_gene: TRBJ2-7
d_gene: TRBD2
v_gene: TRBV28

CDR3aa: CASSKGGTGEGEQYF
CDR3nt: TGTGCCAGCAGCAAAGGGGGGACAGGGGAGGGCGAGCAGTACTTC
abundance: NA
j_gene: TRBJ2-7
d_gene: NA
v_gene: TRBV21-1

CDR3aa: CASSILPRGNTEAFF
CDR3nt: TGTGCCAGTAGTATACTGCCCAGGGGGAACACTGAAGCTTTCTTT
abundance: NA
j_gene: TRBJ1-1
d_gene: NA
v_gene: TRBV19

CDR3aa: CASSGNQGTSGYTF
CDR3nt: TGTGCCAGCAGTGGGAATCAGGGCACAAGCGGCTACACCTTC
abundance: NA
j_gene: TRBJ1-2
d_gene: NA
v_gene: TRBV2

CDR3aa: CASSQERYNEQFF
CDR3nt: TGTGCCAGCAGCCAAGAACGGTACAATGAGCAGTTCTTC
abundance: NA
j_gene: TRBJ2-1
d_gene: NA
v_gene: TRBV14

CDR3aa: CASSRGQGSHNEQFF
CDR3nt: TGTGCCAGTAGTAGGGGACAGGGAAGCCACAATGAGCAGTTCTTC
abundance: NA
j_gene: TRBJ2-1
d_gene: TRBD1
v_gene: TRBV19

CDR3aa: CATSDRTGSSYNEQFF
CDR3nt: TGTGCCACCAGTGATAGGACAGGCAGCTCCTACAATGAGCAGTTCTTC
abundance: NA
j_gene: TRBJ2-1
d_gene: TRBD1
v_gene: TRBV24-1

CDR3aa: CASSPGLAGRVHEQYF
CDR3nt: TGTGCCAGCAGCCCCGGACTAGCGGGGAGGGTCCACGAGCAGTACTTC
abundance: NA
j_gene: TRBJ2-7
d_gene: TRBD2
v_gene: TRBV7-8

CDR3aa: CSVEDEKQGDGYTF
CDR3nt: TGCAGCGTTGAAGATGAAAAACAGGGGGATGGCTACACCTTC
abundance: few
j_gene: TRBJ1-2
d_gene: TRBD1
v_gene: TRBV29-1

CDR3aa: CASSSQGDGYTF
CDR3nt: TGTGCCAGCAGCTCGCAGGGGGATGGCTACACCTTC
abundance: NA
j_gene: TRBJ1-2
d_gene: TRBD1
v_gene: TRBV5-4

CDR3aa: CASTPSPRDYRELFF
CDR3nt: TGTGCCAGTACCCCCTCGCCCCGGGACTACCGAGAACTGTTTTTT
abundance: NA
j_gene: TRBJ1-4
d_gene: NA
v_gene: TRBV19

CDR3aa: CATGQALNTEAFF
CDR3nt: TGTGCCACCGGGCAGGCGCTGAACACTGAAGCTTTCTTT
abundance: NA
j_gene: TRBJ1-1
d_gene: NA
v_gene: TRBV15

CDR3aa: CATLGTGGEYEQFF
CDR3nt: TGTGCCACCCTTGGGACAGGGGGCGAGTATGAGCAGTTCTTC
abundance: NA
j_gene: TRBJ2-1
d_gene: TRBD1
v_gene: TRBV24-1

CDR3aa: CASSQGLLAGSWVSTDTQYF
CDR3nt: TGTGCCAGCAGCCAAGGCCTGCTAGCGGGGTCCTGGGTAAGCACAGATACGCAGTATTTT
abundance: NA
j_gene: TRBJ2-3
d_gene: TRBD2
v_gene: TRBV3-1/TRBV3-2

CDR3aa: CASSHRGTANYGYTF
CDR3nt: TGTGCCAGCAGCCACCGGGGGACAGCTAACTATGGCTACACCTTC
abundance: few
j_gene: TRBJ1-2
d_gene: TRBD1
v_gene: TRBV3-1/TRBV3-2

CDR3aa: CASSLGQGMLNYGYTF
CDR3nt: TGTGCCAGTAGCCTCGGACAGGGGATGCTTAACTATGGCTACACCTTC
abundance: NA
j_gene: TRBJ1-2
d_gene: TRBD1
v_gene: TRBV19

CDR3aa: CASSLRTEGPNYGYTF
CDR3nt: TGTGCCAGTAGCCTTCGGACAGAAGGACCTAACTATGGCTACACCTTC
abundance: few
j_gene: TRBJ1-2
d_gene: NA
v_gene: TRBV19

CDR3aa: CASMAGRNNSPLHF
CDR3nt: TGTGCCAGCATGGCAGGGCGAAATAATTCACCCCTCCACTTT
abundance: NA
j_gene: TRBJ1-6
d_gene: NA
v_gene: TRBV6-5

CDR3aa: CASRLGREQFF
CDR3nt: TGTGCCAGCAGGCTAGGAAGAGAGCAGTTCTTC
abundance: once
j_gene: TRBJ2-1
d_gene: NA
v_gene: TRBV12-3/TRBV12-4

CDR3aa: CAWSRVADTQYF
CDR3nt: TGTGCCTGGAGCCGGGTGGCAGATACGCAGTATTTT
abundance: NA
j_gene: TRBJ2-3
d_gene: NA
v_gene: TRBV30

CDR3aa: CASTAGGPEYGYTF
CDR3nt: TGTGCCAGCACCGCGGGGGGGCCTGAGTATGGCTACACCTTC
abundance: NA
j_gene: TRBJ1-2
d_gene: NA
v_gene: TRBV7-9

CDR3aa: CASSYSFGMQAFF
CDR3nt: TGTGCCAGCAGTTACTCATTCGGGATGCAAGCTTTCTTT
abundance: NA
j_gene: TRBJ1-1
d_gene: NA
v_gene: TRBV6-5

CDR3aa: CASSLNTGELFF
CDR3nt: TGTGCCAGCAGCCTGAACACCGGGGAGCTGTTTTTT
abundance: NA
j_gene: TRBJ2-2
d_gene: NA
v_gene: TRBV7-3

CDR3aa: CAWTDFRQGGTEAFF
CDR3nt: TGTGCCTGGACGGACTTTCGACAGGGAGGCACTGAAGCTTTCTTT
abundance: NA
j_gene: TRBJ1-1
d_gene: TRBD1
v_gene: TRBV30

CDR3aa: CASSLGPGQSEQFF
CDR3nt: TGTGCCAGCAGCTTAGGGCCAGGGCAGAGTGAGCAGTTCTTC
abundance: medium-sized
j_gene: TRBJ2-1
d_gene: NA
v_gene: TRBV7-9

CDR3aa: CASGGDRSSYNSPLHF
CDR3nt: TGTGCCAGCGGGGGGGACAGGTCATCCTATAATTCACCCCTCCACTTT
abundance: NA
j_gene: TRBJ1-6
d_gene: TRBD1
v_gene: TRBV2

CDR3aa: CASRRQNEAFF
CDR3nt: TGTGCCAGCAGGCGACAGAATGAAGCTTTCTTT
abundance: NA
j_gene: TRBJ1-1
d_gene: NA
v_gene: TRBV6-5

CDR3aa: CASSHRFFTEKLFF
CDR3nt: TGTGCCAGCAGCCACAGGTTTTTTACTGAAAAACTGTTTTTT
abundance: once
j_gene: TRBJ1-4
d_gene: NA
v_gene: TRBV6-5

CDR3aa: CASSLESGNQETQYF
CDR3nt: TGTGCCAGCAGTCTGGAGTCGGGGAACCAAGAGACCCAGTACTTC
abundance: NA
j_gene: TRBJ2-5
d_gene: NA
v_gene: TRBV5-6

CDR3aa: CASSLNAGLVDQPQHF
CDR3nt: TGTGCCAGCAGCTTAAACGCGGGGCTGGTTGATCAGCCCCAGCATTTT
abundance: NA
j_gene: TRBJ1-5
d_gene: NA
v_gene: TRBV7-8

CDR3aa: CASSRDRDNSPLHF
CDR3nt: TGTGCCAGCTCACGGGACAGGGATAATTCACCCCTCCACTTT
abundance: once
j_gene: TRBJ1-6
d_gene: TRBD1
v_gene: TRBV18

CDR3aa: CSRRGNNEQFF
CDR3nt: TGTTCGAGACGGGGGAACAATGAGCAGTTCTTC
abundance: NA
j_gene: TRBJ2-1
d_gene: NA
v_gene: TRBV19

CDR3aa: CASSERLDYNEQFF
CDR3nt: TGTGCCAGCAGTGAGAGACTAGATTACAATGAGCAGTTCTTC
abundance: NA
j_gene: TRBJ2-1
d_gene: NA
v_gene: TRBV6-1

CDR3aa: CASTGYGGELFF
CDR3nt: TGTGCCTCGACAGGGTACGGCGGGGAGCTGTTTTTT
abundance: NA
j_gene: TRBJ2-2
d_gene: TRBD1
v_gene: TRBV30

CDR3aa: CASSHLTESNEQFF
CDR3nt: TGTGCCAGCAGCCACCTGACAGAAAGCAATGAGCAGTTCTTC
abundance: NA
j_gene: TRBJ2-1
d_gene: NA
v_gene: TRBV14

CDR3aa: CASSRLRGQPQHF
CDR3nt: TGTGCCAGCAGCCGCCTTCGGGGTCAGCCCCAGCATTTT
abundance: NA
j_gene: TRBJ1-5
d_gene: NA
v_gene: TRBV7-8

CDR3aa: CASSLGGSQPQHF
CDR3nt: TGTGCCAGCAGCTTAGGAGGGTCTCAGCCCCAGCATTTT
abundance: once
j_gene: TRBJ1-5
d_gene: NA
v_gene: TRBV7-9

CDR3aa: CASSLVPGGFDSNQPQHF
CDR3nt: TGCGCCAGCAGCTTGGTGCCAGGTGGGTTTGATAGCAATCAGCCCCAGCATTTT
abundance: NA
j_gene: TRBJ1-5
d_gene: NA
v_gene: TRBV5-1

CDR3aa: CASSYGLADYEQYF
CDR3nt: TGTGCCAGCAGTTACGGGCTAGCGGATTACGAGCAGTACTTC
abundance: NA
j_gene: TRBJ2-7
d_gene: TRBD2
v_gene: TRBV6-6

CDR3aa: CASSSGTGGTSNQPQHF
CDR3nt: TGTGCCAGCTCATCGGGGACAGGGGGAACAAGCAATCAGCCCCAGCATTTT
abundance: few
j_gene: TRBJ1-5
d_gene: TRBD1
v_gene: TRBV18

CDR3aa: CASSPLRDREKLFF
CDR3nt: TGTGCCAGCTCACCATTGCGGGATCGTGAAAAACTGTTTTTT
abundance: once
j_gene: TRBJ1-4
d_gene: NA
v_gene: TRBV18

CDR3aa: CASSGQVSNTEAFF
CDR3nt: TGTGCCAGCAGCGGACAGGTCTCGAACACTGAAGCTTTCTTT
abundance: NA
j_gene: TRBJ1-1
d_gene: NA
v_gene: TRBV9

CDR3aa: CASSLGRGSDNEQFF
CDR3nt: TGCGCCAGCAGCCTCGGCAGGGGTTCGGACAATGAGCAGTTCTTC
abundance: NA
j_gene: TRBJ2-1
d_gene: NA
v_gene: TRBV5-1

CDR3aa: CASSQGETDLYGYTF
CDR3nt: TGTGCCAGCAGCCAAGGGGAGACGGATCTCTATGGCTACACCTTC
abundance: NA
j_gene: TRBJ1-2
d_gene: NA
v_gene: TRBV3-1/TRBV3-2